A selection of T cell receptor beta chains follows, all from one sample in a study of blood T cell repertoires in COVID-19. Here immunoSEQ multiplex PCR was the method, and the copy in TCRdb shows in-frame clones only, minus some. The sample lists 83,000 or so clones, approximately 82% occurring once. The specimen sequenced was peripheral blood. Receptor source: a human donor in a cohort sampled during active COVID-19. Each CDR3 is given with its conserved first and last residue. The D gene is left open where the match is weak. Only some rows state a clone size, as once, few, many or a class for expanded clones.

V gene	clone size	D gene	J gene	CDR3 protein	CDR3 DNA
TRBV27	NA	TRBD1	TRBJ2-5	CASSPRDRGGKTQYF	TGTGCCAGCAGTCCCCGGGACAGGGGGGGGAAGACCCAGTACTTC
TRBV3-1/TRBV3-2	NA	NA	TRBJ2-3	CASSQDRGIARDTQYF	TGTGCCAGCAGCCAAGACCGGGGAATAGCGCGGGATACGCAGTATTTT
TRBV7-6	NA	TRBD2	TRBJ2-1	CASSRLAGSNEQFF	TGTGCCAGCAGTCGACTAGCGGGGAGCAATGAGCAGTTCTTC
TRBV5-1	NA	TRBD1	TRBJ2-3	CASRDGQGGTDTQYF	TGCGCCAGCAGGGATGGACAGGGGGGCACAGATACGCAGTATTTT
TRBV5-5	NA	NA	TRBJ1-4	CASSLGRFEEKLFF	TGTGCCAGCAGCTTGGGCAGGTTTGAAGAAAAACTGTTTTTT
TRBV5-1	NA	TRBD1	TRBJ2-7	CASSPGQGFYEQYF	TGCGCCAGCAGCCCGGGACAGGGGTTCTACGAGCAGTACTTC
TRBV2	few	TRBD1	TRBJ1-5	CASSIQGFNQPQHF	TGTGCCAGCAGCATACAGGGGTTCAATCAGCCCCAGCATTTT
TRBV30	few	NA	TRBJ1-5	CAWSVTSEGQPQHF	TGTGCCTGGAGTGTGACCTCTGAGGGTCAGCCCCAGCATTTT
TRBV18	few	NA	TRBJ1-2	CASSRPPGREMDGYTF	TGTGCCAGCTCACGCCCTCCGGGGAGAGAGATGGATGGCTACACCTTC
TRBV19	NA	NA	TRBJ1-3	CASRRGRGGNTIYF	TGTGCCAGTAGACGCGGGAGGGGAGGAAACACCATATATTTT
TRBV7-9	NA	NA	TRBJ1-1	CASSHTDKEYIKAFF	TGTGCCAGCAGCCACACGGACAAGGAGTACATAAAAGCTTTCTTT
TRBV18	once	NA	TRBJ2-5	CASSPNAGETQYF	TGTGCCAGCTCACCGAACGCCGGGGAGACCCAGTACTTC
TRBV9	NA	NA	TRBJ1-4	CASSVGGTTNEKLFF	TGTGCCAGCAGCGTAGGAGGAACAACTAATGAAAAACTGTTTTTT
TRBV20-1	once	NA	TRBJ2-3	CSASITDTQYF	TGCAGTGCTTCCATCACAGATACGCAGTATTTT
TRBV7-8	few	NA	TRBJ2-3	CASSYGGIPTDTQYF	TGTGCCAGCAGCTACGGGGGAATTCCCACAGATACGCAGTATTTT
TRBV7-2	NA	NA	TRBJ2-1	CASSQGRERSSYNEQFF	TGTGCCAGCAGCCAGGGCCGGGAGCGTAGCTCCTACAATGAGCAGTTCTTC
TRBV11-2	once	NA	TRBJ2-6	CASSLRQGFSSGANVLTF	TGTGCCAGCAGCTTAAGGCAGGGGTTTAGCTCTGGGGCCAACGTCCTGACTTTC
TRBV28	few	TRBD2	TRBJ2-3	CASRLAGGDTQYF	TGTGCCAGCCGACTAGCGGGGGGAGATACGCAGTATTTT
TRBV29-1	NA	TRBD1	TRBJ2-1	CSVKTGGQFF	TGCAGCGTTAAGACAGGGGGTCAGTTCTTC
TRBV2	many	TRBD1	TRBJ1-5	CASSELGQLNQPQHF	TGTGCCAGCAGTGAGCTGGGACAGCTAAATCAGCCCCAGCATTTT
TRBV5-1	NA	TRBD2	TRBJ2-5	CASSVTSGGAKTQYF	TGCGCCAGCAGCGTAACTAGCGGGGGGGCAAAGACCCAGTACTTC
TRBV28	few	NA	TRBJ1-2	CASRPITGWDGYTF	TGTGCCAGCAGGCCCATCACAGGGTGGGATGGCTACACCTTC
TRBV18	NA	TRBD2	TRBJ2-2	CASSAPSGDTGELFF	TGTGCCAGCTCAGCACCTAGCGGCGACACCGGGGAGCTGTTTTTT
TRBV6-5	NA	NA	TRBJ2-5	CASSYKRALPRTQYF	TGTGCCAGCAGTTACAAGCGGGCGCTCCCACGGACCCAGTACTTC
TRBV7-7	NA	TRBD1	TRBJ2-7	CASSLTGQGQAEQYF	TGTGCTAGCAGCTTGACGGGACAGGGACAGGCCGAGCAGTACTTC
TRBV19	NA	TRBD2	TRBJ2-2	CASSIGTSGDFANTGELFF	TGTGCCAGTAGTATTGGGACTAGCGGGGACTTCGCGAACACCGGGGAGCTGTTTTTT
TRBV6-1	NA	TRBD1	TRBJ1-2	CASSERDSAWNGYTF	TGTGCCAGCAGTGAAAGGGACAGTGCTTGGAATGGCTACACCTTC
TRBV15	NA	TRBD2	TRBJ2-5	CATSRGEVWRGGPETQYF	TGTGCCACCAGCAGAGGGGAGGTGTGGCGGGGGGGCCCGGAGACCCAGTACTTC
TRBV4-1	NA	TRBD1	TRBJ2-1	CASSQMSGQGAFEQFF	TGCGCCAGCAGCCAAATGTCGGGACAGGGGGCCTTTGAGCAGTTCTTC
TRBV7-6	NA	NA	TRBJ2-3	CASSLTDYTDTQYF	TGTGCCAGCAGCCTTACGGACTACACAGATACGCAGTATTTT
TRBV2	NA	NA	TRBJ1-4	CASSTRGIRGATNEKLFF	TGTGCCAGCAGTACCCGGGGGATCCGAGGGGCAACTAATGAAAAACTGTTTTTT
TRBV5-1	NA	NA	TRBJ2-1	CASSLGLRYGEQFF	TGCGCCAGCAGCTTGGGTCTTCGGTACGGTGAGCAGTTCTTC
TRBV5-1	NA	TRBD1	TRBJ1-2	CASSQPGQLDGYTF	TGCGCCAGCAGCCAGCCGGGACAGCTAGATGGCTACACCTTC
TRBV9	NA	TRBD2	TRBJ2-3	CASSGYSGASTDTQYF	TGTGCCAGCAGCGGATATAGCGGGGCTAGCACAGATACGCAGTATTTT
TRBV2	NA	TRBD1	TRBJ1-4	CASSRDRAVMTPLFF	TGTGCCAGCAGTCGGGACAGGGCTGTAATGACGCCGCTGTTTTTT
TRBV18	NA	TRBD1	TRBJ2-1	CASSPNRGDEQFF	TGTGCCAGCTCACCGAACAGGGGCGATGAGCAGTTCTTC
TRBV28	NA	TRBD1	TRBJ2-3	CASRLGDRAPDTQYF	TGTGCCAGCAGGTTGGGGGACAGGGCCCCAGATACGCAGTATTTT
TRBV3-1/TRBV3-2	NA	TRBD2	TRBJ2-1	CASSQVPGGIYEQFF	TGTGCCAGCAGCCAAGTGCCGGGGGGGATTTATGAGCAGTTCTTC
TRBV6-1	NA	NA	TRBJ1-6	CASSDRSQNSPLHF	TGTGCCAGCAGTGATCGGTCCCAAAATTCACCCCTCCACTTT
TRBV5-1	NA	TRBD1	TRBJ1-1	CASSTRTGLDTEAFF	TGCGCCAGCAGCACCAGGACAGGCCTTGACACTGAAGCTTTCTTT
TRBV3-1/TRBV3-2	NA	TRBD2	TRBJ2-1	CASSLLARAYNEQFF	TGTGCCAGCAGCTTACTAGCGAGGGCCTACAATGAGCAGTTCTTC
TRBV7-3	NA	TRBD1	TRBJ1-1	CASSGLQGAEAFF	TGTGCCAGCAGCGGATTACAGGGGGCTGAAGCTTTCTTT
TRBV18	once	NA	TRBJ2-4	CASSPADPRKNIQYF	TGTGCCAGCTCACCGGCTGACCCTAGAAAAAACATTCAGTACTTC
TRBV28	NA	NA	TRBJ2-7	CASTSEGADSYEQYF	TGTGCCAGCACTTCCGAGGGCGCAGATTCCTACGAGCAGTACTTC
TRBV4-1	NA	TRBD1	TRBJ2-7	CASSRGETGSWEQYF	TGCGCCAGCAGCAGGGGAGAGACAGGGTCGTGGGAGCAGTACTTC
TRBV28	NA	TRBD2	TRBJ2-1	CASKTSGPYNEQFF	TGTGCCAGCAAGACTAGCGGCCCCTACAATGAGCAGTTCTTC
TRBV3-1/TRBV3-2	NA	NA	TRBJ2-2	CASSQDRGNGELFF	TGTGCCAGCAGCCAAGACCGGGGGAACGGGGAGCTGTTTTTT
TRBV7-2	NA	TRBD1	TRBJ2-7	CASIPGTGNAYEQYF	TGTGCCAGCATCCCCGGGACAGGGAATGCCTACGAGCAGTACTTC
TRBV14	NA	TRBD1	TRBJ1-2	CASSHNRGPYYGYTF	TGTGCCAGCAGTCACAACAGGGGCCCCTACTATGGCTACACCTTC
TRBV19	NA	TRBD1	TRBJ1-2	CASSTGQGRHGYTF	TGTGCCAGTAGTACCGGACAGGGACGACATGGCTACACCTTC
TRBV2	once	NA	TRBJ2-7	CASSATGADEQYF	TGTGCCAGCAGTGCAACAGGAGCCGACGAGCAGTACTTC
TRBV24-1	NA	NA	TRBJ2-5	CATSDSPSGRETQYF	TGTGCCACCAGTGATTCTCCCTCGGGGAGGGAGACCCAGTACTTC
TRBV27	NA	NA	TRBJ2-3	CASSLNLFRLDTQYF	TGTGCCAGCAGTTTAAATTTATTCAGGTTAGATACGCAGTATTTT
TRBV5-4	NA	NA	TRBJ2-7	CASSTDRLDPYF	TGTGCCAGCAGCACCGACAGGCTCGACCCGTACTTC
TRBV4-2	NA	TRBD1	TRBJ1-5	CASSPKMVQGNQPQHF	TGTGCCAGCAGCCCCAAGATGGTACAGGGGAATCAGCCCCAGCATTTT
TRBV6-1	NA	TRBD2	TRBJ2-2	CASSEAAGGTGELFF	TGTGCCAGCAGTGAAGCTGCGGGGGGGACCGGGGAGCTGTTTTTT
TRBV10-3	NA	NA	TRBJ1-5	CAISESEGQPQHF	TGTGCCATCAGTGAGTCAGAGGGCCAGCCCCAGCATTTT
TRBV25-1	NA	NA	TRBJ1-6	CASSELENSPLHF	TGTGCCAGCAGTGAATTGGAGAATTCACCCCTCCACTTT